Described below is a single T cell receptor beta chain sequence and its context. These data are taken from a study of CD8+ T cells in alopecia areata. Germline values: CDR1 SNHLY, CDR2 FYNNEI. The ends were cut back, 6 bases at V and 1 base at J, with 17 bases in the middle. CDR3 length equals 16 residues. Treatment reported: oral pan-JAK inhibitor, 5-10 mg twice daily. It was cDNA, reverse transcribed from extracted RNA, that served as the sequencing template. Repertoires were generated with immunoSEQ multiplex PCR, while TCRdb's copy carries only in-frame clones and drops some. The top ten clones hold roughly a quarter of a sample with 90,000 to 120,000 clones, around 84% of them seen once.

The sequencing here drew on CD8+ T cells sorted from blood, taken at week 24, from a patient treated with tofacitinib. This chain uses TRBV2 with TRBJ2-3; D might be TRBD1 or TRBD2, each matching 5 bases. The receptor was derived from a human donor with alopecia areata. CDR3 nucleotide sequence: TGTGCCAGCAGCTGGGACCCGTCAGGAGGCACAGATACGCAGTATTTT. It translates to CASSWDPSGGTDTQYF.